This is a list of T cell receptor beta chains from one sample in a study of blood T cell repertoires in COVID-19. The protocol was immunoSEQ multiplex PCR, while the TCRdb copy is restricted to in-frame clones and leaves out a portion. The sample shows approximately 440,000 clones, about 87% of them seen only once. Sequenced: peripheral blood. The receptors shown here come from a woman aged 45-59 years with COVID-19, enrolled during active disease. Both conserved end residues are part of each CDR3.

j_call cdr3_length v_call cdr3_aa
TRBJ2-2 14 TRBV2 CAGRQGAQTGELFF
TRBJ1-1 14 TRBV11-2 CASSLAESLPEAFF
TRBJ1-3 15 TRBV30 CAWLSDRRIGNTIYF
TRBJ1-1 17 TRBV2 CASTDTPPALRDTEAFF
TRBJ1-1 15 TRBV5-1 CASSISTGDDTEAFF
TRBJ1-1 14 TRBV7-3 CASSSGGGRTEAFF
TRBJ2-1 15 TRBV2 CASKSGQGTYNEQFF
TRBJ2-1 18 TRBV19 CASSPGGGVYSSYNEQFF
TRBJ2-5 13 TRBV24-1 CATSVSPMETQYF
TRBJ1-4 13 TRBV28 CASKDSRPEKLFF
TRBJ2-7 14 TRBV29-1 CSVVTSPSIREQYF
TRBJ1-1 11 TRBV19 CASSIGGPAFF
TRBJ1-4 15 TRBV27 CASCCVTASNEKLFF
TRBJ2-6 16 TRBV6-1 CASSDKRGAGANVLTF
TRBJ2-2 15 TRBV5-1 CASSSTGGATGELFF
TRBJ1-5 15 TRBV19 CATTVSPRLGGPQHF
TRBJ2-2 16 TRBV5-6 CASSFTSGENTGELFF
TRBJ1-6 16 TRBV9 CASSVGGFSYNSPLHF
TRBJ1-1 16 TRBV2 CASSEALPGFTTEAFF
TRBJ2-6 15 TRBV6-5 CASSFGLSGANVLTF
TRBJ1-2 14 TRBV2 CASSGDRVSYGYTF
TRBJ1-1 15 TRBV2 CASIGGVGLNTEAFF
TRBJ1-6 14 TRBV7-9 CASSLGGLGSPLHF
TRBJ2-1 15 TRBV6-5 CASSRGRGGPNEQFF
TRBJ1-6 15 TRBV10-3 CAISAQVGQGSPLHF
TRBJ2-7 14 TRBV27 CASSLSSGGATQYF
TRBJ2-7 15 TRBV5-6 CASSAPPGTGSEQYF
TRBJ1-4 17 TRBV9 CASSTSGQGATNEKLFF
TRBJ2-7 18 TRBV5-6 CASSHIMQPGQGAYEQYF
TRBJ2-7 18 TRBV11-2 CASSQSRLAGPHSYEQYF
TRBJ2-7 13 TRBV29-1 CSVEGQGVYEQYF
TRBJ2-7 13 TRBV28 CASRDSFSYEQYF
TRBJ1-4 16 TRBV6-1 CASSERRGSLLEKLFF
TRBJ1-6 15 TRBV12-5 CASGSDSSYNSPLHF
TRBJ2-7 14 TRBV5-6 CASSLGPGSYEQYF
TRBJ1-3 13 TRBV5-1 CASKAGAGDTIYF
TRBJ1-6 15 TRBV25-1 CASSESRGSNSPLHF
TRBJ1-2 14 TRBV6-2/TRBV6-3 CASSRPGGNYGYTF
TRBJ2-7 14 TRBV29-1 CSALIGQGNYEQYF
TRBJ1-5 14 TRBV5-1 CASSLNQGDQPQHF
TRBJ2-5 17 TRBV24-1 CATSDLGQRGKEETQYF
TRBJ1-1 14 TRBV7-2 CASSLWAANTEAFF
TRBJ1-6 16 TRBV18 CASSPPDKGRGSPLHF
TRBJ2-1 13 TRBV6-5 CASGELAGDEQFF
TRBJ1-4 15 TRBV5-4 CASSLGWGENEKLFF
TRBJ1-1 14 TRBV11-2 CASSPVRERIATFF
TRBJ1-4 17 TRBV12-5 CASGSRLWGTPNEKLFF
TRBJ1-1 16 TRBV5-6 CASSSTKGPLGTEAFF
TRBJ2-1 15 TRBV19 CASSIGGGSYNEQFF
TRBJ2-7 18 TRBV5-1 CASSLGQGSIERKREQYF
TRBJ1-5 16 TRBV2 CASRDLQGVGNQPQHF
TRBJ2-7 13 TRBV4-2 CASRGDVTYEQYF
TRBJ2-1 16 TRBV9 CASSERPGQVYNEQFF
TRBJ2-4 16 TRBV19 CASSMLSRRAKNIQYF